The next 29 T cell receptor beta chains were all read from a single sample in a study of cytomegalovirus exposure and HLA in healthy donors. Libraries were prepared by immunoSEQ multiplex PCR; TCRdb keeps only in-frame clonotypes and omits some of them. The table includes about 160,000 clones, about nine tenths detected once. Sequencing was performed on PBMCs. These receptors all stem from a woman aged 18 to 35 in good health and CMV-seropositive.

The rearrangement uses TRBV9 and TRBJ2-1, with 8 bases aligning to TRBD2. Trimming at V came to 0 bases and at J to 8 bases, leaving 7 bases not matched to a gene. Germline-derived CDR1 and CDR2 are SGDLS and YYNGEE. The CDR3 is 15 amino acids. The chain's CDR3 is CASSVVLAGAHEQFF. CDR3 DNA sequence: TGTGCCAGCAGCGTAGTCCTAGCGGGTGCTCATGAGCAGTTCTTC. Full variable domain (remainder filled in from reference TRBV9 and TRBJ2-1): DSGVTQTPKHLITATGQRVTLRCSPRSGDLSVYWYQQSLDQGLQFLIQYYNGEERAKGNILERFSAQQFPDLHSELNLSSLELGDSALYFCASSVVLAGAHEQFFGPGTRLTVL.

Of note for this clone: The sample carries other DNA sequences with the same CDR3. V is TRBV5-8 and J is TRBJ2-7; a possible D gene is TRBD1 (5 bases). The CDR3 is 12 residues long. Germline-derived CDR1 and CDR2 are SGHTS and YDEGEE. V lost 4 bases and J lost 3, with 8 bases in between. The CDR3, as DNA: TGTGCCAGCAGCCCCGACAGCTACGAGCAGTACTTC. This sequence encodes CASSPDSYEQYF.

DNA of the CDR3: TGTGCCATCAGTGAGGATAAGCGGGAGGGCTACACCTTC. Its translation is CAISEDKREGYTF. This chain links TRBV10-3 with TRBJ1-2; D gene uncertain. V lost 2 bases and J lost 8, with 12 bases in between. Germline V gene sequence: CDR1 ENHRY, CDR2 SYGVKD. This CDR3 is built from 13 residues.

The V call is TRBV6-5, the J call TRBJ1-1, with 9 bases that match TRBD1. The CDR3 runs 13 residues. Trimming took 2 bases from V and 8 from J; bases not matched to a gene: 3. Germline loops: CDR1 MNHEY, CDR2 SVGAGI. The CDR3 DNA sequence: TGTGCCAGCAGTTACCGAGGACAGGGGGAAGCTTTCTTT. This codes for CASSYRGQGEAFF.

CDR3 residues: CASRDQGLSNTGELFF. The CDR3 DNA is TGTGCCAGCAGAGACCAGGGCCTATCGAACACCGGGGAGCTGTTTTTT. V is TRBV11-2 and J is TRBJ2-2, with D perhaps matching TRBD1 (5 bases). Trimming left V 6 bases short and J 0 bases short, with 14 bases between. The length of the CDR3 is 16 residues. Germline values: CDR1 SGHAT, CDR2 FQNNGV.

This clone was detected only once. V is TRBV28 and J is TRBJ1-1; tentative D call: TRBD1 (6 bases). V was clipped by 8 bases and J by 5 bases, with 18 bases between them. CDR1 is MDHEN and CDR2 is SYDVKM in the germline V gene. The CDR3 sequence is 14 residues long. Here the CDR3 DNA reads TGTGCCAGCGTATCGCAGGGGTTAGAAACTGAAGCTTTCTTT. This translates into CASVSQGLETEAFF.

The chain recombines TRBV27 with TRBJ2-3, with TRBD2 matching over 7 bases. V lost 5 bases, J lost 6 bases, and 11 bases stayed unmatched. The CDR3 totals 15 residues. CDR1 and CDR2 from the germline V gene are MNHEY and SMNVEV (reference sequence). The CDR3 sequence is CASSRPGSGMDTQYF. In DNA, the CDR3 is TGTGCCAGCAGTCGGCCGGGAAGCGGGATGGATACGCAGTATTTT.

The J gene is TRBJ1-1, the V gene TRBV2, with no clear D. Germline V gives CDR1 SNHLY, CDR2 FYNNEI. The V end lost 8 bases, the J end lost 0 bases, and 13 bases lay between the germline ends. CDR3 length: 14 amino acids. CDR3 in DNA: TGTGCCAGCGATGACGGGTTCTTGAACACTGAAGCTTTCTTT. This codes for CASDDGFLNTEAFF. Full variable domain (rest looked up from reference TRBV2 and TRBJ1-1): EPEVTQTPSHQVTQMGQEVILRCVPISNHLYFYWYRQILGQKVEFLVSFYNNEISEKSEIFDDQFSVERPDGSNFTLKIRSTKLEDSAMYFCASDDGFLNTEAFFGQGTRLTVV.

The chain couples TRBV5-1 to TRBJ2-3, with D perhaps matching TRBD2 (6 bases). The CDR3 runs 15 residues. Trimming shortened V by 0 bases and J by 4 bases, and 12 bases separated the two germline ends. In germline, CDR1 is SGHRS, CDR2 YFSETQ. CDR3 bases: TGCGCCAGCAGCTTGGACGGGAGCCGGGCAGATACGCAGTATTTT. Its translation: CASSLDGSRADTQYF.

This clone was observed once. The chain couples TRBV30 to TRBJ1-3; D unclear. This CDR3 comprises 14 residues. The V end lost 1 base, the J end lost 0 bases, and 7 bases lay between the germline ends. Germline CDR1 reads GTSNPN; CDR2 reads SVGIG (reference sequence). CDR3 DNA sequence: TGTGCCTGGAGTGCGGGGATCTCTGGAAACACCATATATTTT. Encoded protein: CAWSAGISGNTIYF.

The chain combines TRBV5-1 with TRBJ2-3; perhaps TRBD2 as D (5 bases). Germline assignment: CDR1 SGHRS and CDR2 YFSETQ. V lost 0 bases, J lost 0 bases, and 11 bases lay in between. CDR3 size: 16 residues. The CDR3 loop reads CASSLVVGVSTDTQYF. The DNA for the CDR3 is TGCGCCAGCAGCTTGGTTGTCGGGGTTAGCACAGATACGCAGTATTTT. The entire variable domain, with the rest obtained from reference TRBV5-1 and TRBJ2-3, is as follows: KAGVTQTPRYLIKTRGQQVTLSCSPISGHRSVSWYQQTPGQGLQFLFEYFSETQRNKGNFPGRFSGRQFSNSRSEMNVSTLELGDSALYLCASSLVVGVSTDTQYFGPGTRLTVL.

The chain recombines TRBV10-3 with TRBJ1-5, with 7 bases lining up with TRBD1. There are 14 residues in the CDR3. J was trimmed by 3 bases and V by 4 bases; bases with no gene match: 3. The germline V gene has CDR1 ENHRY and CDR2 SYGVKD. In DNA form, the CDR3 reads TGTGCCATCAGTGGGACAGGTGACAATCAGCCCCAGCATTTT. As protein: CAISGTGDNQPQHF.

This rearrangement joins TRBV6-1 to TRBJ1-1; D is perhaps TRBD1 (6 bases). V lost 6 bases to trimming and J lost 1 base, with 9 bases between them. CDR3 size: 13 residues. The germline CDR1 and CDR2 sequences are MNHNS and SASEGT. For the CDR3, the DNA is TGTGCCAGCAGGGAACAGGGGAACACTGAAGCTTTCTTT. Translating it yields CASREQGNTEAFF.

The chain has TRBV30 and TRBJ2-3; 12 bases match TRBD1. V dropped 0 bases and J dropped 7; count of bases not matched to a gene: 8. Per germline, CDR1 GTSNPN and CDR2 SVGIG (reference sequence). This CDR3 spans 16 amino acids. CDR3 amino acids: CAWSVGRDRGRHTQYF. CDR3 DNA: TGTGCCTGGAGTGTTGGACGGGACAGGGGGCGTCATACGCAGTATTTT.

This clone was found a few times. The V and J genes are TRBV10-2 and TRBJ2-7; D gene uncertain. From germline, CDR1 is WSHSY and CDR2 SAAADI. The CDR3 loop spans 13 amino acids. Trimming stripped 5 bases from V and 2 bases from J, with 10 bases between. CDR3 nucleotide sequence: TGCGCCAGCAGTTGGGCACAGCCCTACGAGCAGTACTTC. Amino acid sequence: CASSWAQPYEQYF.

The DNA for the CDR3 is TGTGCCAGCAGCTCCGCGGAGGATAGCGGGAGCACCGGGGAGCTGTTTTTT. Its protein product is CASSSAEDSGSTGELFF. The chain is built from TRBV11-3 and TRBJ2-2; the match to TRBD2 covers 9 bases. Per germline, CDR1 SGHNT and CDR2 YENEEA. This CDR3 is built from 17 residues. V lost 4 bases to trimming and J lost 4 bases; unmatched junction nucleotides: 10.

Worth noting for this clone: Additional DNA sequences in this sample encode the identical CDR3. The CDR3 region is CASSLPPGQGTDTQYF. CDR3 nucleotide sequence: TGTGCCAGCAGCTTACCGCCGGGACAGGGGACAGATACGCAGTATTTT. V and J are TRBV7-6 and TRBJ2-3, with 10 bases fitting TRBD1. From germline, CDR1 is SGHVS and CDR2 FNYEAQ. The CDR3 covers 16 residues. V lost 2 bases, J lost 3 bases, and 5 bases stayed unmatched.

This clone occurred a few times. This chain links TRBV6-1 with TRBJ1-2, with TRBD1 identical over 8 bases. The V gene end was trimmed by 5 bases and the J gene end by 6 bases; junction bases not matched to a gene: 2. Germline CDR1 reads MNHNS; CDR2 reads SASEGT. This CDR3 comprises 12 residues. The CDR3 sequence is CASSKQGDGYTF. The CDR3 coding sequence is TGTGCCAGCAGTAAACAGGGGGATGGCTACACCTTC.

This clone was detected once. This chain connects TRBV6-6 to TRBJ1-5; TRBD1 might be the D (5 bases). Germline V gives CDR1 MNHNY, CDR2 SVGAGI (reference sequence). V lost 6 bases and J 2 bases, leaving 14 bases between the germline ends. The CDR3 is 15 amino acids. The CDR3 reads CASSPSGSRNQPQHF. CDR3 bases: TGTGCCAGCAGCCCCTCAGGGTCACGCAATCAGCCCCAGCATTTT.

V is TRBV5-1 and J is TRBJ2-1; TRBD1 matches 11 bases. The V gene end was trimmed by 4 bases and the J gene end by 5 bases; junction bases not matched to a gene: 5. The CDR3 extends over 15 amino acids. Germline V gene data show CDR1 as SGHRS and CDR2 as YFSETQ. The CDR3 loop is CASSPGTGGNNEQFF. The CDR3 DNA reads TGCGCCAGCAGCCCCGGGACAGGGGGTAACAATGAGCAGTTCTTC.

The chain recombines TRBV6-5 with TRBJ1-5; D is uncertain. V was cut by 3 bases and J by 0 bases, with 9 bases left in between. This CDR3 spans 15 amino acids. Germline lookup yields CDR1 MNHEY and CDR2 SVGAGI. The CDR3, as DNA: TGTGCCAGCAGTTATCGGCGGTATAGCAATCAGCCCCAGCATTTT. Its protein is CASSYRRYSNQPQHF.

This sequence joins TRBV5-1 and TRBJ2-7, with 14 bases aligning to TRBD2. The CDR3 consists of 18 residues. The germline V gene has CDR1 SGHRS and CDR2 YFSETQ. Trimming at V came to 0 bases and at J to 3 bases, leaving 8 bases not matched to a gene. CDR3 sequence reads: CASSLGGGLAGEGYEQYF. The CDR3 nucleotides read TGCGCCAGCAGCTTGGGTGGGGGACTAGCGGGAGAAGGCTACGAGCAGTACTTC.

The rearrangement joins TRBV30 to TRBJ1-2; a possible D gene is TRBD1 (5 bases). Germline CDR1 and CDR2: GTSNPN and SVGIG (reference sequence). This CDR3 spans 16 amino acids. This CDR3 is CVCKTRAPMLSYGYTF. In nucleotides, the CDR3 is TGTGTTTGTAAAACCAGGGCCCCGATGCTAAGCTATGGCTACACCTTC.

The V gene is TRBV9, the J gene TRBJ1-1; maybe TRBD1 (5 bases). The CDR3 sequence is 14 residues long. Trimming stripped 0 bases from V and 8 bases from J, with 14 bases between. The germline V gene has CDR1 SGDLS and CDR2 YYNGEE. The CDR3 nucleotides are TGTGCCAGCAGCGTAGCCGGGGGGGGAGCCGAAGCTTTCTTT. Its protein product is CASSVAGGGAEAFF.

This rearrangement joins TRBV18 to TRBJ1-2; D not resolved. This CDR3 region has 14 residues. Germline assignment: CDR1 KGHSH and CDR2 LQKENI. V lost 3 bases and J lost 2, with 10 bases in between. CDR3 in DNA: TGTGCCAGCTCACCCGGCCCGACAAACTATGGCTACACCTTC. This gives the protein CASSPGPTNYGYTF.

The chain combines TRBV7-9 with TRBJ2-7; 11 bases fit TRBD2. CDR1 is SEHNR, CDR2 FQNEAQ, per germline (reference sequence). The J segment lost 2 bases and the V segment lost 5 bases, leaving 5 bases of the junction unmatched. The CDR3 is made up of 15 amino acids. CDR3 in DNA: TGTGCCAGCAGCCCGGGACTAGCGGTTACCTACGAGCAGTACTTC. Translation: CASSPGLAVTYEQYF. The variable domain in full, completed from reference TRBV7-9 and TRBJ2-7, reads DTGVSQNPRHKITKRGQNVTFRCDPISEHNRLYWYRQTLGQGPEFLTYFQNEAQLEKSRLLSDRFSAERPKGSFSTLEIQRTEQGDSAMYLCASSPGLAVTYEQYFGPGTRLTVT.

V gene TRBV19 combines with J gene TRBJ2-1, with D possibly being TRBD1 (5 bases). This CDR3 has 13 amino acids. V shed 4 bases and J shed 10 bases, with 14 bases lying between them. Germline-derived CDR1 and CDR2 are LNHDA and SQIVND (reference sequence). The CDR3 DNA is TGTGCCAGTAGTAGGACACGACCTGACGAGCAGTTCTTC. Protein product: CASSRTRPDEQFF.

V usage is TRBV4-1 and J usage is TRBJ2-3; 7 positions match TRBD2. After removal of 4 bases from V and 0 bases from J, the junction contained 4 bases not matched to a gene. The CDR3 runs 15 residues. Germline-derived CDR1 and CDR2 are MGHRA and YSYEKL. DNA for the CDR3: TGCGCCAGCAGCCCGGCTAGCGGTAGCACAGATACGCAGTATTTT. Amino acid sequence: CASSPASGSTDTQYF.

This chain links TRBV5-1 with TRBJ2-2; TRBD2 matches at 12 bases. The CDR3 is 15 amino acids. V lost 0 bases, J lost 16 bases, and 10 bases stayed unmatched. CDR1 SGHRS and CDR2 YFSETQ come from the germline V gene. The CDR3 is CASSLGGLAGTTQFF. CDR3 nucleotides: TGCGCCAGCAGCTTGGGTGGACTAGCGGGGACCACCCAGTTTTTT.